This TCR beta chain was sequenced for a study of T cells in Graves' hyperthyroidism and ophthalmopathy. Whole-study findings and limits: The authors' 13 V-J model separated ophthalmopathy from stable hyperthyroidism.

The CDR3 length is 16 residues. J lost 5 bases, V lost 5 bases, and 10 bases had no gene match. Germline lookup yields CDR1 DFQATT and CDR2 SNEGSKA (reference sequence). Ophthalmopathy patients had Clinical Activity Score at least 3, NOSPECS grade at least 4, duration under 3 months. Uncontrolled infections, other autoimmune diseases, pregnancy or lactation led to exclusion of patients. Diagnosis relied on clinical symptoms, serum thyroxine and TRAb, thyroid ultrasound and orbital computed tomography. RNA transcripts yielded amplified TCR beta CDR3 regions. During a first-round RT-PCR of the TCR CDR3, the HTBI primer set was used. MiXCR was run by TCRdb on the multiplex PCR reads, yielding one entry per CDR3 protein. The table has nearly 250,000 distinct CDR3 sequences, roughly 15% seen once. Worth noting for this clonotype: What it binds is unknown.

The origin of this receptor is a woman aged 18-29 years with Graves' ophthalmopathy. Material: blood. The chain carries TRBV20-1 and TRBJ2-3; 13 nucleotides align to TRBD2. CDR3 protein: CSADQRLAGGLDTQYF. DNA of the CDR3: TGCAGTGCTGACCAACGACTAGCGGGAGGACTAGATACGCAGTATTTT.